This record looks at one TCR beta chain sequence and its context. The target antigen is unknown. Germline V gene data show CDR1 as KGHSH and CDR2 as LQKENI. This CDR3 is 15 amino acids long. Between the trimmed V and J ends, which lost 2 bases and 5 bases, there was a span of 15 bases. This specimen comes from a study of T cell responses to AZD1222 COVID-19 vaccine. Study conclusions and caveats: Baseline serology detected seropositivity in only six or seven AZD1222 recipients. Spike as a whole was targeted by vaccine-associated CD4 TCRs, dominant at 160-218 and 743-854.

The protocol was immunoSEQ multiplex PCR, while the TCRdb copy is restricted to in-frame clones and leaves out a portion. The table lists 72,000 or so clones, roughly 87% of them singletons. This TCR was sampled from an adult in good health. The starting material was peripheral blood, obtained on day 0 of AZD1222 vaccination. The chain links TRBV18 to TRBJ2-5; D possibly corresponds to TRBD1 (5 bases). DNA for the CDR3: TGTGCCAGCTCACCAGGGGCGGAATTCGGGGAGACCCAGTACTTC. Protein product: CASSPGAEFGETQYF.